These 31 T cell receptor beta chains were sequenced from one sample in a study of CD4+ T cells in melanoma. This table comes from immunoSEQ multiplex PCR, and its TCRdb copy is limited to in-frame clones, with some not included. Of over 45,000 clones detected, roughly three quarters appear once; the ten largest clones hold roughly 4.4%. The specimen was tumor tissue. Every receptor here comes from a human donor with melanoma.

The CDR3 coding sequence is TGTGCCAGCGGCGAAGAGGCAGATACGCAGTATTTT. Translated: CASGEEADTQYF. The V call is TRBV6-1, the J call TRBJ2-3, with D uncertain. The CDR3 runs 12 residues. Germline lookup yields CDR1 MNHNS and CDR2 SASEGT. V was shortened by 8 bases and J by 4 bases, with 10 bases between the two germline ends.

The chain is built from TRBV27 and TRBJ2-7; D is ambiguous. Germline V gives CDR1 MNHEY, CDR2 SMNVEV (reference sequence). The CDR3 runs 14 residues. The ends were cut back, 8 bases at V and 4 bases at J, with 18 bases in the middle. CDR3 residues: CASGPIQPLYEQYF. DNA of the CDR3: TGTGCCAGCGGACCTATCCAGCCCCTTTACGAGCAGTACTTC.

This clone came up many times. V is TRBV19 and J is TRBJ2-2; no definite D call. V was clipped by 0 bases and J by 4 bases, with 6 bases between them. The V gene's germline CDR1 is LNHDA and CDR2 SQIVND (reference sequence). This CDR3 contains 14 residues. The CDR3 nucleotides are TGTGCCAGTAGTATAGAGAGGCCCACCGGGGAGCTGTTTTTT. Its translation: CASSIERPTGELFF.

The chain couples TRBV11-1 to TRBJ2-2; 13 nucleotides line up with TRBD2. CDR1 is SGHAT and CDR2 is FQDESV in the germline V gene (reference sequence). The ends lost 5 bases at V and 7 bases at J; junction bases unmatched: 7. CDR3 length: 16 amino acids. CDR3 region: CASSGTGLAGIGELFF. CDR3 DNA: TGTGCCAGCAGCGGGACGGGACTAGCGGGGATCGGGGAGCTGTTTTTT.

This clone was observed a single time. This rearrangement joins TRBV5-1 to TRBJ2-7; either TRBD1 or TRBD2 may supply D (5 bases each). Germline assignment: CDR1 SGHRS and CDR2 YFSETQ. The length of the CDR3 is 13 residues. V lost 4 bases and J lost 3, with 11 bases in between. Written as DNA, the CDR3 is TGCGCCAGCAGCCCGGATGGGGGCTACGAGCAGTACTTC. Translation: CASSPDGGYEQYF.

The chain is built from TRBV5-1 and TRBJ2-1; D tentatively fits TRBD1 or TRBD2 (5 bases each). V lost 1 base and J 7 bases, leaving 15 bases between the germline ends. Germline values: CDR1 SGHRS, CDR2 YFSETQ. This CDR3 comprises 15 residues. The CDR3 DNA reads as TGCGCCAGCAGCTTGATGTCGGGGCCCGGGAATGAGCAGTTCTTC. Translation: CASSLMSGPGNEQFF.

The chain recombines TRBV28 with TRBJ1-1; D may be TRBD1 (5 bases). Trimming removed 4 bases from V and 5 bases from J, with 14 bases in between. CDR3 size: 14 residues. CDR1 and CDR2 from the germline V gene are MDHEN and SYDVKM. CDR3 protein: CASSYGGVGTEAFF. CDR3 nucleotide sequence: TGTGCCAGCAGTTACGGAGGGGTTGGAACTGAAGCTTTCTTT.

This rearrangement joins TRBV2 to TRBJ1-4, with a weak D call TRBD1 (5 bases). From germline, CDR1 is SNHLY and CDR2 FYNNEI. The length of the CDR3 is 14 residues. V lost 1 base and J 10 bases, leaving 13 bases between the germline ends. This chain's CDR3 is CASSEGQGIGKLFF. The CDR3 DNA reads as TGTGCCAGCAGTGAAGGGCAGGGAATTGGAAAACTGTTTTTT.

There are a few counts of this clone. The chain carries TRBV6-5 and TRBJ1-2; D is ambiguous. Germline-derived CDR1 and CDR2 are MNHEY and SVGAGI. Trimming pared 8 bases from V and 8 bases from J, leaving 21 bases between. The CDR3 loop spans 14 amino acids. CDR3 protein: CASGTAGVDKGYTF. CDR3 nucleotide sequence: TGTGCCAGCGGTACCGCCGGGGTAGATAAGGGCTACACCTTC.

The chain recombines TRBV5-6 with TRBJ1-5, with D tentatively TRBD1 (5 bases). CDR3 size: 13 residues. CDR1 and CDR2 (germline): SGHDT, YYEEEE. The V gene lost 4 bases and the J gene lost 4 bases, with 9 bases spanning the gap. The CDR3 loop reads CASSGDGNQPQHF. CDR3 nucleotide sequence: TGTGCCAGCAGCGGGGACGGAAATCAGCCCCAGCATTTT.

This sequence joins TRBV4-2 and TRBJ2-7, with 12 bases lining up with TRBD2. From germline, CDR1 is LGHNA and CDR2 YNFKEQ. The CDR3 covers 18 residues. The ends lost 3 bases at V and 2 bases at J; junction bases unmatched: 11. The CDR3 here is CASSHLTRTSGAPYEQYF. The DNA of the CDR3 is TGTGCCAGCAGCCATTTGACGCGGACTAGCGGGGCCCCCTACGAGCAGTACTTC.

The chain employs TRBV5-5 and TRBJ1-2, with 9 bases fitting TRBD1. CDR1 and CDR2 (germline): SGHKS, YYEKEE (reference sequence). The CDR3 is made up of 14 amino acids. The V and J ends lost 4 bases and 4 bases, in that order; junction bases with no gene match: 5. The DNA for the CDR3 is TGTGCCAGCAGCACCGGACAGGGGACCTATGGCTACACCTTC. This codes for CASSTGQGTYGYTF.

A few counts support this clone. V and J are TRBV28 and TRBJ2-3; a possible D gene is TRBD2 (5 bases). V was shortened by 6 bases and J by 2 bases, with 15 bases between the two germline ends. The germline V gene has CDR1 MDHEN and CDR2 SYDVKM. The CDR3 totals 15 residues. The CDR3 coding sequence is TGTGCCAGCAGGGAGGTCCGTTTGGACACAGATACGCAGTATTTT. As protein: CASREVRLDTDTQYF.

This clone was picked up one time. The V and J genes are TRBV4-2 and TRBJ2-2, with a possible D match to TRBD1 (6 bases). Per the germline V gene, CDR1 is LGHNA and CDR2 is YNFKEQ. The CDR3 length is 15 residues. The V end was cut by 0 bases, the J end by 5 bases, with 10 bases between. DNA for the CDR3: TGTGCCAGCAGCCAAGAAGGCCAGGGGACCGGGGAGCTGTTTTTT. It encodes CASSQEGQGTGELFF.

The V call is TRBV7-8, the J call TRBJ1-1, with TRBD1 as a possible D gene (5 bases). V lost 4 bases to trimming and J lost 5 bases, with 14 bases between them. Germline CDR1 SGHVS, CDR2 FQNEAQ. CDR3 length: 14 amino acids. CDR3 residues: CASSSQAPGTEAFF. The CDR3, as DNA: TGTGCCAGCAGCTCACAGGCCCCGGGGACTGAAGCTTTCTTT. Complete variable domain (other parts from reference TRBV7-8 and TRBJ1-1): GAGVSQSPRYKVAKRGQDVALRCDPISGHVSLFWYQQALGQGPEFLTYFQNEAQLDKSGLPSDRFFAERPEGSVSTLKIQRTQQEDSAVYLCASSSQAPGTEAFFGQGTRLTVV.

The CDR3 loop reads CASSLNRVGTDTQYF. The DNA of the CDR3 is TGTGCCAGCAGCCTAAACAGGGTGGGAACAGATACGCAGTATTTT. The genes are TRBV7-9 and TRBJ2-3, with D maybe TRBD1 (6 bases). This CDR3 is 15 amino acids long. V was cut by 5 bases and J by 3 bases, with 15 bases left in between. CDR1 is SEHNR and CDR2 is FQNEAQ in the germline V gene (reference sequence).

The V gene is TRBV11-2, the J gene TRBJ2-3; no firm D call. V was pared by 5 bases and J by 6 bases, with 12 bases between. The CDR3 loop spans 13 amino acids. CDR1 and CDR2 from the germline V gene are SGHAT and FQNNGV. The CDR3 sequence is CASSPGPRDTQYF. CDR3 DNA: TGTGCCAGCAGCCCCGGTCCCCGGGATACGCAGTATTTT.

The rearrangement joins TRBV7-3 to TRBJ1-6; possibly TRBD1 for D (6 bases). Germline V gene sequence: CDR1 SGHTA, CDR2 FQGTGA. The CDR3 length is 13 residues. The ends were cut back, 5 bases at V and 5 bases at J, with 7 bases in the middle. DNA of the CDR3: TGTGCCAGCAGCACAGGGCATAATTCACCCCTCCACTTT. Its protein is CASSTGHNSPLHF.

Only a few counts were recorded for this clone. The genes are TRBV11-2 and TRBJ2-7, with D unclear. CDR1 and CDR2 from the germline V gene are SGHAT and FQNNGV. Trimming cost V 4 bases and J 3 bases, with 10 bases left between them. This CDR3 spans 13 amino acids. The CDR3 loop reads CASSYDTDYEQYF. CDR3 sequence (DNA): TGTGCCAGCAGCTACGACACGGACTACGAGCAGTACTTC.

The table lists this clone with many counts. The chain has TRBV13 and TRBJ2-7; D is possibly TRBD1 (5 bases). V lost 5 bases to trimming and J lost 0 bases, with 11 bases between them. Per germline, CDR1 PRHDT and CDR2 FYEKMQ (reference sequence). The CDR3 extends over 14 amino acids. In nucleotides, the CDR3 is TGTGCCAGCAGCCTGGGGCTGAGCTCCTACGAGCAGTACTTC. It yields the protein CASSLGLSSYEQYF.

There are many counts of this clone. The chain combines TRBV10-1 with TRBJ1-2; 9 bases fit TRBD1. Germline V gene data show CDR1 as WNHNN and CDR2 as SYGVQD (reference sequence). The CDR3 is made up of 13 amino acids. J gave up 8 bases and V 0 bases, and 1 base lay outside the gene matches. CDR3 nucleotides: TGCGCCAGCAGTGAGTCTACAGGGGGCGGCTACACCTTC. Translation gives CASSESTGGGYTF.

For the CDR3, the DNA is TGCGCCAGCAGCCAAGAGGAGACAGGCTCCTACGAGCAGTACTTC. Encoded protein: CASSQEETGSYEQYF. The chain combines TRBV4-3 with TRBJ2-7, with D perhaps TRBD1 (6 bases). The CDR3 length is 15 residues. The V and J ends lost 0 bases and 0 bases respectively, with 9 bases between them. Germline loops: CDR1 LGHNA, CDR2 YSLEER.

The chain recombines TRBV7-3 with TRBJ2-5; D is uncertain. This CDR3 comprises 11 residues. Germline CDR1 and CDR2: SGHTA and FQGTGA. V gave up 2 bases and J gave up 2 bases, with 0 bases separating them. In DNA, the CDR3 is TGTGCCAGCAGCTTACAAGAGACCCAGTACTTC. This sequence encodes CASSLQETQYF.

The V call is TRBV9, the J call TRBJ2-1; D gene ambiguous. The CDR3 contains 12 residues. The germline V and J ends were trimmed by 4 bases and 5 bases, with 7 bases remaining between them. Germline V gives CDR1 SGDLS, CDR2 YYNGEE. The CDR3 is CASSRNNNEQFF. The CDR3 nucleotides are TGTGCCAGCAGCCGGAATAACAATGAGCAGTTCTTC.

This clone appeared once. The chain carries TRBV6-5 and TRBJ2-3, with 10 positions matching TRBD1. With 5 bases clipped from V and 6 bases from J, the junction kept 8 bases outside the gene matches. The CDR3 totals 15 residues. Looked up from germline, CDR1 is MNHEY and CDR2 is SVGAGI. Written as DNA, the CDR3 is TGTGCCAGCAGTCCGACAGGGGGCTCCGGCGATACGCAGTATTTT. Residues: CASSPTGGSGDTQYF.

This clone was seen a few times. The chain carries TRBV19 and TRBJ2-7; TRBD1 matches 9 bases. V was clipped by 4 bases and J by 8 bases; unmatched bases: 9. The CDR3 is 14 amino acids. Germline CDR1 reads LNHDA; CDR2 reads SQIVND (reference sequence). This chain's CDR3 is CASSTGGQGVKQYF. The CDR3 bases are TGTGCCAGTAGTACCGGGGGACAGGGTGTTAAGCAGTACTTC. Full variable domain (missing parts from reference TRBV19 and TRBJ2-7): DGGITQSPKYLFRKEGQNVTLSCEQNLNHDAMYWYRQDPGQGLRLIYYSQIVNDFQKGDIAEGYSVSREKKESFPLTVTSAQKNPTAFYLCASSTGGQGVKQYFGPGTRLTVT.

The table lists this clone with a few counts. J is TRBJ1-5 and V is TRBV21-1; TRBD1, the D gene given by the table, was not confirmed from the DNA. TRBV21-1 is marked as a pseudogene. This CDR3 has 14 residues. CDR3 amino acids: CASSKRTSNQPQHF. The CDR3 coding sequence is TGTGCCAGCAGCAAAAGAACAAGCAATCAGCCCCAGCATTTT.

This clone was recorded a few times. The chain combines TRBV20-1 with TRBJ2-5; possible D gene TRBD2, 7 bases. Trimming stripped 2 bases from V and 9 bases from J, with 10 bases between. Looked up from germline, CDR1 is DFQATT and CDR2 is SNEGSKA (reference sequence). The CDR3 has 11 amino acids. The CDR3 DNA follows: TGCAGTGCTAGAACGGGGGGCCCCCAGTACTTC. Residues: CSARTGGPQYF.

The genes are TRBV4-1 and TRBJ2-1; 8 bases fit TRBD2. The CDR3 has 15 amino acids. CDR1 MGHRA and CDR2 YSYEKL come from the germline V gene. V shed 0 bases, J shed 4 bases, and the junction held 2 bases outside the gene matches. CDR3 sequence reads: CASSQDEREYNEQFF. CDR3 DNA: TGCGCCAGCAGCCAAGATGAGCGGGAGTACAATGAGCAGTTCTTC.

The CDR3 sequence is CASSQGDRENTEAFF. CDR3 bases: TGTGCCAGCAGCCAGGGGGACAGGGAGAACACTGAAGCTTTCTTT. The genes are TRBV4-2 and TRBJ1-1; 9 bases are a match to TRBD1. The CDR3 loop spans 15 amino acids. Losses at the gene ends were 3 bases for V and 1 base for J; bases not matched to a gene: 3. Germline V gives CDR1 LGHNA, CDR2 YNFKEQ.

This clone was observed a single time. The CDR3 coding sequence is TGTGCCAGCAGCAATTTATGGGGGGCGCGTAATGAGCAGTTCTTC. It specifies CASSNLWGARNEQFF. The J gene is TRBJ2-1, the V gene TRBV21-1. TRBV21-1 is a documented pseudogene. The CDR3 contains 15 residues.